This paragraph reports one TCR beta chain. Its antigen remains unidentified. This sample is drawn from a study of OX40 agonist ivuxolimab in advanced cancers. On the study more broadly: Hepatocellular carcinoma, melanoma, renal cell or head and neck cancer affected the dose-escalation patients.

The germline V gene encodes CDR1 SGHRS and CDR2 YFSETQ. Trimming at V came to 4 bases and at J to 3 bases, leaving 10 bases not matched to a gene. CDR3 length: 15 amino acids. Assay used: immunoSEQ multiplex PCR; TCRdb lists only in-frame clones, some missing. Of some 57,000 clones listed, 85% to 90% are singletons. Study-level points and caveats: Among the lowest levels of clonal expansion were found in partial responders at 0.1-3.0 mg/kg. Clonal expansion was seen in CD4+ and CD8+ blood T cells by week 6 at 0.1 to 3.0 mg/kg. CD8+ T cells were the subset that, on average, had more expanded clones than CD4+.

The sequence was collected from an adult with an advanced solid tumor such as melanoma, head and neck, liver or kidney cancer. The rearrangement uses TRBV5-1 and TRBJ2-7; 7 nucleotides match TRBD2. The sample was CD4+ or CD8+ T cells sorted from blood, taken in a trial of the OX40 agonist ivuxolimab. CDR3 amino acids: CASSQEGRGFYEQYF. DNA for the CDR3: TGCGCCAGCAGCCAGGAAGGGAGGGGCTTCTACGAGCAGTACTTC.